This TCR beta chain came from a study of OX40 agonist ivuxolimab in advanced cancers. Study details: Ivuxolimab is a fully human IgG2 antibody that activates OX40 (CD134).

The CDR3 loop spans 15 amino acids. V shed 5 bases, J shed 3 bases, and the junction held 6 bases outside the gene matches. Germline CDR1 and CDR2: MNHEY and SVGAGI. TCRdb's table, derived via immunoSEQ multiplex PCR, lists solely in-frame clones and lacks some. The sample contains approximately 91,000 clones, around 85% of which appear only once. Concerning this clone itself: The antigen is unknown.

Study results and caveats: Expanded clones were, on average, more numerous among CD8+ T cells than CD4+. Antigens targeted by the expanded peripheral T cells were not determined.

The sequence derives from an adult with an advanced solid tumor such as melanoma, head and neck, liver or kidney cancer. Sequencing was performed on CD4+ or CD8+ T cells sorted from blood, taken in a trial of the OX40 agonist ivuxolimab. J is TRBJ1-4 and V is TRBV6-5, with 7 nucleotides matching TRBD1. This CDR3 reads CASSRYRGANEKLFF. The CDR3 bases are TGTGCCAGCAGTCGTTACAGGGGCGCTAATGAAAAACTGTTTTTT.